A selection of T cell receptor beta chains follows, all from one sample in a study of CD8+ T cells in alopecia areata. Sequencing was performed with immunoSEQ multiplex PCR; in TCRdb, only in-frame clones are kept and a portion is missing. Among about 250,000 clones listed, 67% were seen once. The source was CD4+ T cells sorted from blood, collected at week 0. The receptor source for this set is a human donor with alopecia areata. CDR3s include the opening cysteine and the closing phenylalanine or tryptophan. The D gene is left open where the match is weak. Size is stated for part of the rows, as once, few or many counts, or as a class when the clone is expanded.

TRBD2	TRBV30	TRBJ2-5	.	CAWSVFGGLKETQYF	TGTGCCTGGAGTGTATTCGGGGGGTTAAAAGAGACCCAGTACTTC
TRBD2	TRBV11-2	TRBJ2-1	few	CASSQEGLAAYNEQFF	TGCGCCAGCAGCCAAGAGGGGCTAGCGGCCTACAATGAGCAGTTCTTC
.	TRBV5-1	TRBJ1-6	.	CASSVGIGPLHF	TGCGCCAGCAGCGTGGGGATTGGACCCCTCCACTTT
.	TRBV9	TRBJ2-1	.	CASSALIQGGYDEQFF	TGTGCCAGCAGCGCCCTCATTCAGGGAGGATATGATGAGCAGTTCTTC
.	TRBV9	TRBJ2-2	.	CASSVVSNTGELFF	TGTGCCAGCAGCGTAGTCTCGAACACCGGGGAGCTGTTTTTT
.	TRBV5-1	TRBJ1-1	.	CASSLRGRTNTEAFF	TGCGCCAGCAGCTTGAGAGGTCGGACGAACACTGAAGCTTTCTTT
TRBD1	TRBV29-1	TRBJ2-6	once	CSVFNRDRASGANVLTF	TGCAGCGTCTTTAACCGGGACAGGGCCTCTGGGGCCAACGTCCTGACTTTC
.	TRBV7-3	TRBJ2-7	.	CASSLSRASDEQYF	TGTGCCAGCAGCTTAAGTAGGGCTAGCGACGAGCAGTACTTC
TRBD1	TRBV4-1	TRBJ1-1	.	CASRQGDRLNTEAFF	TGCGCCAGCAGACAAGGGGACAGACTGAACACTGAAGCTTTCTTT
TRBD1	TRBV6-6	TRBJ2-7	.	CASTRTGYSYEQYF	TGTGCCAGCACCAGGACAGGGTATTCCTACGAGCAGTACTTC
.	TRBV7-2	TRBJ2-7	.	CASSPDGSSYEQYF	TGTGCCAGCAGCCCGGACGGGAGCTCCTACGAGCAGTACTTC
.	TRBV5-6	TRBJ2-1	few	CASSLRGMQFF	TGTGCCAGCAGCTTGCGGGGTATGCAGTTCTTC
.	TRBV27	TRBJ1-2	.	CASSLLGGNYGYTF	TGTGCCAGCAGTTTATTGGGGGGGAACTATGGCTACACCTTC
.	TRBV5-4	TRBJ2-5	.	CASSFSSLQETQYF	TGTGCCAGCAGCTTCAGCTCTCTTCAAGAGACCCAGTACTTC
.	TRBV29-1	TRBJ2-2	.	CSVNRVGELFF	TGCAGCGTCAACAGGGTCGGGGAGCTGTTTTTT
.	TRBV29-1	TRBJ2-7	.	CSVANLYEQYF	TGCAGCGTAGCAAATTTGTACGAGCAGTACTTC
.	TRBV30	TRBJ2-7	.	CAWSNGAKHEQYF	TGTGCCTGGAGCAACGGGGCGAAACACGAGCAGTACTTC
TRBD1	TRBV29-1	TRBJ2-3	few	CSPRDRVTDTQYF	TGCAGCCCCCGGGACAGGGTCACAGATACGCAGTATTTT
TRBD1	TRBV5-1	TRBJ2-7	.	CASSSSGQGRYEQYF	TGCGCCAGCAGTTCCTCAGGACAGGGGCGGTACGAGCAGTACTTC
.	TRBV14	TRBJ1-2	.	CASSQTGYYGYTF	TGTGCCAGCAGCCAAACGGGCTACTATGGCTACACCTTC
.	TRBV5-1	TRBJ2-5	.	CASSLAFTETQYF	TGCGCCAGCAGCTTGGCCTTTACAGAGACCCAGTACTTC
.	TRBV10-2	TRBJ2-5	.	CASSESQTQYF	TGCGCCAGCAGTGAGTCACAGACCCAGTACTTC
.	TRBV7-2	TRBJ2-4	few	CASSQDWTVQYF	TGTGCCAGCAGCCAGGATTGGACAGTACAGTACTTC
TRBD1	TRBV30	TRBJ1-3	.	CAWSTIQGAGNTIYF	TGTGCCTGGAGCACAATACAGGGGGCTGGAAACACCATATATTTT
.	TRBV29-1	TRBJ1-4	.	CSVEGVEEKLFF	TGCAGCGTTGAAGGGGTGGAGGAAAAACTGTTTTTT
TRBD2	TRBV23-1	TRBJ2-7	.	CASSPGLAAAYEQYF	TGCGCCAGCAGCCCAGGACTAGCGGCCGCCTACGAGCAGTACTTC
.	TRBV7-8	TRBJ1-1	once	CASSSLRRNTEAFF	TGTGCCAGCAGCTCGTTAAGACGGAACACTGAAGCTTTCTTT
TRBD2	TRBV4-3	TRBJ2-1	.	CASSQDSGGYNEQFF	TGCGCCAGCAGCCAAGATAGCGGGGGCTACAATGAGCAGTTCTTC
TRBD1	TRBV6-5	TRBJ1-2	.	CASRSTGGPYGYTF	TGTGCCAGCAGATCAACAGGGGGTCCCTATGGCTACACCTTC
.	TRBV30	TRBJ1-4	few	CAGTTGEKLFF	TGTGCCGGGACTACTGGTGAAAAACTGTTTTTT
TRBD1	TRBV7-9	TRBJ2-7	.	CASSLTGTGYEQYF	TGTGCCAGCAGCTTAACCGGGACAGGGTACGAGCAGTACTTC
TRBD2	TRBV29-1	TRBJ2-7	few	CSVARTGGYEQYF	TGCAGCGTTGCTAGGACGGGGGGCTACGAGCAGTACTTC
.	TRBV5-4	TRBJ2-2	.	CASSPSLGNTGELFF	TGTGCCAGCAGCCCCTCCCTAGGGAACACCGGGGAGCTGTTTTTT
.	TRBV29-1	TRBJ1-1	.	CSVERGVGTEAFF	TGCAGCGTTGAGAGAGGGGTTGGAACTGAAGCTTTCTTT
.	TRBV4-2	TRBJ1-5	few	CASSQDRQAPRPQHF	TGTGCCAGCAGCCAAGATCGACAGGCTCCGCGGCCCCAGCATTTT
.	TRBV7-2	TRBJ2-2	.	CASMFGGPGTGELFF	TGTGCCAGCATGTTTGGGGGGCCGGGCACCGGGGAGCTGTTTTTT
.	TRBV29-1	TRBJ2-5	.	CSVTPVLQETQYF	TGCAGCGTCACCCCAGTCCTGCAAGAGACCCAGTACTTC
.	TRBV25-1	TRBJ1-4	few	CASSEKQGGEKLFF	TGTGCCAGCAGTGAAAAACAGGGTGGTGAAAAACTGTTTTTT
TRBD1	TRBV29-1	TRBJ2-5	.	CSVTPGQGYEETQYF	TGCAGCGTTACCCCGGGACAGGGGTATGAAGAGACCCAGTACTTC
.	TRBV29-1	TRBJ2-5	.	CSVRGTQETQYF	TGCAGCGTTCGGGGGACCCAAGAGACCCAGTACTTC
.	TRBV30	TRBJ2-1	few	CALDWSSYNEQFF	TGTGCCTTGGACTGGAGCTCCTACAATGAGCAGTTCTTC
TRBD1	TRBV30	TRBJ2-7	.	CAWSRGGGYEQYF	TGTGCCTGGAGTAGAGGGGGCGGCTACGAGCAGTACTTC
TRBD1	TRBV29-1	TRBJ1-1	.	CSVSTGAATEAFF	TGCAGCGTGTCGACAGGGGCGGCCACTGAAGCTTTCTTT
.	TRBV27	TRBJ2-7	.	CASSFGHISSEQYF	TGTGCCAGCAGTTTCGGACACATCTCGTCCGAGCAGTACTTC
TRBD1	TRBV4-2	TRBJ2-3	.	CASSQFTGGGTDTQYF	TGTGCCAGCAGCCAATTCACAGGGGGCGGAACAGATACGCAGTATTTT
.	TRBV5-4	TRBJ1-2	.	CASSPQYYYGYTF	TGTGCCAGCAGCCCACAGTATTACTATGGCTACACCTTC
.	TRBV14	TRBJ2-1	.	CASSQDRGNEQFF	TGTGCCAGCAGCCAAGATCGGGGCAATGAGCAGTTCTTC
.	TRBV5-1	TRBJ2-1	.	CASSSPGRRGSYNEQFF	TGCGCCAGCAGCTCCCCCGGTAGGCGGGGTTCCTACAATGAGCAGTTCTTC
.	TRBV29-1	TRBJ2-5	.	CSVGHSGAGTQYF	TGCAGCGTAGGACATTCCGGAGCAGGGACCCAGTACTTC
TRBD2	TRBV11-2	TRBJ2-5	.	CASSTTSGVIETQYF	TGTGCCAGCAGCACAACTAGCGGGGTGATAGAGACCCAGTACTTC
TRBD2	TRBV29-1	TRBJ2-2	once	CSVKGALAGGSGELFF	TGCAGCGTTAAAGGAGCACTAGCGGGGGGTTCCGGGGAGCTGTTTTTT
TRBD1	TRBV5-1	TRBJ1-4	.	CASSLDRGEEKLFF	TGCGCCAGCAGCCTGGACAGGGGAGAAGAAAAACTGTTTTTT
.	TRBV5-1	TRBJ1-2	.	CASSLSGTRGYTF	TGCGCCAGCAGCCTATCCGGGACGAGAGGCTACACCTTC
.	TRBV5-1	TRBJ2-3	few	CASSLGADTQYF	TGCGCCAGCAGCTTGGGGGCAGATACGCAGTATTTT
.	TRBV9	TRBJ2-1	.	CASSVGQGRVNEQFF	TGTGCCAGCAGCGTAGGGCAGGGGAGAGTCAATGAGCAGTTCTTC